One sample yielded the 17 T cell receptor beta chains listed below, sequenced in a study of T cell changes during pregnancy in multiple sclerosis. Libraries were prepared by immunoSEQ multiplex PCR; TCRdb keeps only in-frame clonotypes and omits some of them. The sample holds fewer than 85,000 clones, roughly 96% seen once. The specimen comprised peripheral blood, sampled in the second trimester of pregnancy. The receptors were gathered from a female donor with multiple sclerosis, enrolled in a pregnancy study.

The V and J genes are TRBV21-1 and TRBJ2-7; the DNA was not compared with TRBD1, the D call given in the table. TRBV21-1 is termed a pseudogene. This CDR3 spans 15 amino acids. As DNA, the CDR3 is TGTGCCAGCAGCAAACAGGGCAGGCGAACCTACGAGCAGTACTTC. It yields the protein CASSKQGRRTYEQYF.

CDR3 amino acids: CASSSVDSPYEQYF. In DNA, the CDR3 is TGTGCCAGCAGCTCCGTGGACTCTCCCTACGAGCAGTACTTC. The chain carries TRBV11-2 and TRBJ2-7; TRBD2 might be the D (5 bases). Germline loops: CDR1 SGHAT, CDR2 FQNNGV. V lost 4 bases to trimming and J lost 2 bases, with 12 bases between them. The CDR3 is 14 amino acids. The whole variable domain, remainder taken from reference TRBV11-2 and TRBJ2-7, is EAGVAQSPRYKIIEKRQSVAFWCNPISGHATLYWYQQILGQGPKLLIQFQNNGVVDDSQLPKDRFSAERLKGVDSTLKIQPAKLEDSAVYLCASSSVDSPYEQYFGPGTRLTVT.

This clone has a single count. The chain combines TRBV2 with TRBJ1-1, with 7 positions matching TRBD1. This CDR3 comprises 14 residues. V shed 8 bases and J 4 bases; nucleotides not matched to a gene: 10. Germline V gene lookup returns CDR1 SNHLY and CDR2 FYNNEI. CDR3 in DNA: TGTGCCAGCGGCCGACAGGGTTCGGGCACTGAAGCTTTCTTT. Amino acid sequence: CASGRQGSGTEAFF.

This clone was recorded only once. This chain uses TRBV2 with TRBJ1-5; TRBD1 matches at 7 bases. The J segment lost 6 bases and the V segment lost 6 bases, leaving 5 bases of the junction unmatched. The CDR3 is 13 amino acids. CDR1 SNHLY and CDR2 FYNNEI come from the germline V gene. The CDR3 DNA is TGTGCCAGCAGCGAGACAGGGTCTCAGCCCCAGCATTTT. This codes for CASSETGSQPQHF.

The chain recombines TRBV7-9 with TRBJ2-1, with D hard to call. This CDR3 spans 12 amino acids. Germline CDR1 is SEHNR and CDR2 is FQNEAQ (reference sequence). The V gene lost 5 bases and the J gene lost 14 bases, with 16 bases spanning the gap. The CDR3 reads CASSPPVSSEFF. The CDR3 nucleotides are TGTGCCAGCAGCCCCCCCGTGTCCTCGGAGTTCTTC.

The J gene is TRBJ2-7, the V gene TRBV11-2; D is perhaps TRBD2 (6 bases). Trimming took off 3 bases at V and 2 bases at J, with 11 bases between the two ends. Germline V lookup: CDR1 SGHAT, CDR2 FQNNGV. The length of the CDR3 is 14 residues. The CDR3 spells CASSLVSGTYEQYF. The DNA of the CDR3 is TGTGCCAGCAGCTTGGTTAGCGGTACCTACGAGCAGTACTTC. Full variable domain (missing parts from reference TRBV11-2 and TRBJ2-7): EAGVAQSPRYKIIEKRQSVAFWCNPISGHATLYWYQQILGQGPKLLIQFQNNGVVDDSQLPKDRFSAERLKGVDSTLKIQPAKLEDSAVYLCASSLVSGTYEQYFGPGTRLTVT.

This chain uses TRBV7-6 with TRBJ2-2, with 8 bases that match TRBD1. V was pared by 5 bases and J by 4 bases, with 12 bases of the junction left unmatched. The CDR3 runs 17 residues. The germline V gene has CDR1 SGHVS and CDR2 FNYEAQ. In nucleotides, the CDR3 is TGTGCCAGCAGCGTACCGTCGCGGCAGGGGGCCACCGGGGAGCTGTTTTTT. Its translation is CASSVPSRQGATGELFF.

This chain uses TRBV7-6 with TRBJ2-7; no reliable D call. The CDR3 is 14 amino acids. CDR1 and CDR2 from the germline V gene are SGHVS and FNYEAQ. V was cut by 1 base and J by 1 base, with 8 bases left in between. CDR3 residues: CASSLGLGSYEQYF. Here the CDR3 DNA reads TGTGCCAGCAGCTTAGGTCTAGGATCCTACGAGCAGTACTTC.

CDR3 coding DNA: TGTGCCAGCTCACCTGTGCCCGGGCCAGGGGGAACAGATACGCAGTATTTT. Translated: CASSPVPGPGGTDTQYF. The chain joins TRBV18 to TRBJ2-3, with 7 bases that match TRBD1. This CDR3 is 17 amino acids long. V was clipped by 3 bases and J by 3 bases; unmatched bases: 12. Germline CDR1 is KGHSH and CDR2 is LQKENI.

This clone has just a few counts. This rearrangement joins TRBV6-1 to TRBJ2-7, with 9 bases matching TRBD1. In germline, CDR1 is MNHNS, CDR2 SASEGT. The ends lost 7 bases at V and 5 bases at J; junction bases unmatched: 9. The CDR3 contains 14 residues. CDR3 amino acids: CASTVGTGIDEQYF. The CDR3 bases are TGTGCCAGCACGGTCGGGACAGGGATCGACGAGCAGTACTTC.

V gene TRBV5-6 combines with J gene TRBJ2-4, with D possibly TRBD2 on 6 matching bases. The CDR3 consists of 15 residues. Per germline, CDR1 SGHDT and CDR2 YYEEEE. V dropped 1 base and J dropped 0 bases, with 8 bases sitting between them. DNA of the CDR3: TGTGCCAGCAGCTTGCAGGGACTAGCCAAAAACATTCAGTACTTC. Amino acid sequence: CASSLQGLAKNIQYF.

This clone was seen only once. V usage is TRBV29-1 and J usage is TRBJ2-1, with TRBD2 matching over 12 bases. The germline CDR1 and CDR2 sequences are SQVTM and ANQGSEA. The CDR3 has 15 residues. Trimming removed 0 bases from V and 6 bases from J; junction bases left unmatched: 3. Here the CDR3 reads CSVEETSGSGNEQFF. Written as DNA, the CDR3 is TGCAGCGTTGAAGAGACTAGCGGGAGTGGCAATGAGCAGTTCTTC.

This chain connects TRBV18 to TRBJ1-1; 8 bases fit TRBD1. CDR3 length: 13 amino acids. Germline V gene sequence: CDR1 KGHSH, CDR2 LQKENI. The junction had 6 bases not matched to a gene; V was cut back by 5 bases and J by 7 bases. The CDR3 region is CASSSPGQVEAFF. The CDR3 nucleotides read TGTGCCAGCTCATCTCCGGGACAGGTTGAAGCTTTCTTT. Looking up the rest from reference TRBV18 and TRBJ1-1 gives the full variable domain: NAGVMQNPRHLVRRRGQEARLRCSPMKGHSHVYWYRQLPEEGLKFMVYLQKENIIDESGMPKERFSAEFPKEGPSILRIQQVVRGDSAAYFCASSSPGQVEAFFGQGTRLTVV.

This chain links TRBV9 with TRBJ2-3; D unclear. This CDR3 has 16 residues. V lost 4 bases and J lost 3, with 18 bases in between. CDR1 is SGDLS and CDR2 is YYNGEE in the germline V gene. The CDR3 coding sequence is TGTGCCAGCAGCACTCGACGGAGCTTGCAGACAGATACGCAGTATTTT. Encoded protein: CASSTRRSLQTDTQYF.

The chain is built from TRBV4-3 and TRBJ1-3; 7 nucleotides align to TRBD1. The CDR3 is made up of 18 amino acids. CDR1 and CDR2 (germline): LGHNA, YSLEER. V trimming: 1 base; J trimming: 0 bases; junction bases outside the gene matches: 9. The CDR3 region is CASSQVNGTAYSGNTIYF. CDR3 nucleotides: TGCGCCAGCAGCCAAGTAAACGGGACAGCATACTCTGGAAACACCATATATTTT.

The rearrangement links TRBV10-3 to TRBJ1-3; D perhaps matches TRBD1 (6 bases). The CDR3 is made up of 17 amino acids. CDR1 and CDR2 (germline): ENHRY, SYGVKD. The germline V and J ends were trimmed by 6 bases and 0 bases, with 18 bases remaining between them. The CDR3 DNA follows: TGTGCCATCAGGGGAAAAACAGGGTCGAGCTCTGGAAACACCATATATTTT. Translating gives CAIRGKTGSSSGNTIYF.

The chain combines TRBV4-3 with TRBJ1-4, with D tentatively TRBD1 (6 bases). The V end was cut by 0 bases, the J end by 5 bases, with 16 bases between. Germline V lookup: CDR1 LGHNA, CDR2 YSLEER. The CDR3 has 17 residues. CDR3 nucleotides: TGCGCCAGCAGCCAAGACGGCGGGGGGCCGGGAAATGAAAAACTGTTTTTT. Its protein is CASSQDGGGPGNEKLFF.